Below, 5 T cell receptor beta chains from the same sample are listed, as sequenced in a study of follicular helper T cells after annual influenza vaccination. Documented time point: 2013-2014 season, 7 days after vaccination. The repertoire was sequenced with immunoSEQ multiplex PCR; TCRdb's copy has only in-frame clones and lacks some. The sample records about 720 clones, approximately 71% being singletons. Source: CXCR5+ CD38+ circulating T follicular helper cells from blood, taken 7 days after influenza vaccination. The subset is: circulating Tfh, non-naive CD4+CXCR5+PD-1+ (ICOS+CD38+ or ICOS-CD38-). These receptors were taken from an adult who received the influenza vaccine.

The J gene is TRBJ2-7, the V gene TRBV10-1; 7 nucleotides agree with TRBD1. This CDR3 comprises 15 residues. CDR1 is WNHNN and CDR2 is SYGVQD in the germline V gene (reference sequence). V shed 0 bases, J shed 5 bases, and the junction held 7 bases outside the gene matches. The CDR3 sequence is CASSESTRQGDEQYF. The DNA of the CDR3 is TGCGCCAGCAGTGAGTCGACTCGCCAGGGGGACGAGCAGTACTTC.

The rearrangement joins TRBV5-2 to TRBJ1-2. TRBV5-2 is a listed pseudogene. The CDR3 spans 17 residues. The CDR3 loop reads CASKRPRGVRKTYGYTF. The CDR3 DNA sequence: TGTGCCAGCAAAAGGCCGCGAGGAGTACGAAAGACCTATGGCTACACCTTC.

The chain joins TRBV5-1 to TRBJ2-7, with 9 bases matching TRBD1. Unmatched junction bases numbered 4, after V lost 4 bases and J lost 2 bases. Germline V gene data show CDR1 as SGHRS and CDR2 as YFSETQ. This CDR3 is built from 14 residues. The CDR3 DNA reads as TGCGCCAGCAGCCCAGGGACAGGGCCCTACGAGCAGTACTTC. As protein: CASSPGTGPYEQYF. Drawing the rest from reference TRBV5-1 and TRBJ2-7, the complete variable domain is KAGVTQTPRYLIKTRGQQVTLSCSPISGHRSVSWYQQTPGQGLQFLFEYFSETQRNKGNFPGRFSGRQFSNSRSEMNVSTLELGDSALYLCASSPGTGPYEQYFGPGTRLTVT.

The V call is TRBV5-8, the J call TRBJ1-1; TRBD1 aligns across 8 bases. Germline-derived CDR1 and CDR2 are SGHTS and YDEGEE. CDR3 length equals 16 residues. The trim removed 4 bases at V and 2 bases at J, leaving 10 bases unmatched. CDR3 amino acids: CASSTSGQGPNTEAFF. CDR3 coding DNA: TGTGCCAGCAGCACCTCCGGACAGGGCCCTAACACTGAAGCTTTCTTT.

The J gene is TRBJ2-1, the V gene TRBV5-8, with 8 bases fitting TRBD2. After removal of 0 bases from V and 3 bases from J, the junction contained 2 bases not matched to a gene. The V gene's germline CDR1 is SGHTS and CDR2 YDEGEE. CDR3 length: 15 amino acids. Here the CDR3 reads CASSLGLAGYNEQFF. For the CDR3, the DNA is TGTGCCAGCAGCTTGGGCCTAGCGGGCTACAATGAGCAGTTCTTC.